The present entry profiles one T cell receptor beta chain with its context. Its specificity is unknown. The sample belongs to a study of OX40 agonist ivuxolimab in advanced cancers. About the study: While on treatment, patients had intravenous ivuxolimab at 0.01 to 10 mg/kg every 2 weeks. The dose-escalation group included hepatocellular carcinoma, melanoma, renal cell carcinoma and head and neck cancer.

In germline, CDR1 is SGHNT, CDR2 YYREEE (reference sequence). Trimming stripped 4 bases from V and 3 bases from J, with 17 bases between. The CDR3 is 15 amino acids. Produced via immunoSEQ multiplex PCR; TCRdb's table is partial and in-frame only. The repertoire holds some 35,000 clones, with 76% as singletons. Blood draws occurred at baseline, cycle 4 day 1, and cycle 7 day 1. Findings of the study overall: Blood T cells, both CD4+ and CD8+, expanded clonally by week 6 at 0.1 to 3.0 mg/kg.

The sequences come from CD4+ or CD8+ T cells sorted from blood, collected in a trial of the OX40 agonist ivuxolimab. The gene calls are TRBV5-4 and TRBJ2-7, with a tentative D call TRBD1 (6 bases). The sequence was collected from an adult with an advanced solid tumor such as melanoma, head and neck, liver or kidney cancer. The CDR3 DNA reads TGTGCCAGCAGCCAGGGACCCGCCAGGGGCTACGAGCAGTACTTC. Its protein is CASSQGPARGYEQYF.